This note documents a single TCR beta chain sequence. This record comes from a study of T cells in Graves' hyperthyroidism and ophthalmopathy. The wider study: Peripheral blood specimens were obtained at initial diagnosis, prior to any treatment.

The investigators amplified TCR beta CDR3 regions from RNA transcripts. Initially, a first-round RT-PCR of the TCR CDR3 employed the HTBI primer set. TCRdb called the multiplex PCR reads again in MiXCR, with one record for every CDR3 protein. The data show 550,000 to 650,000 distinct CDR3 sequences, with about 14% seen just once and around 5.4% held by the top ten. Hyperthyroidism, newly diagnosed and lasting under 2 months, affected patients aged 18 to 65. PBMCs were derived from about 10 ml fresh peripheral blood. Germline V gene sequence: CDR1 MNHEY, CDR2 SMNVEV (reference sequence). This CDR3 is built from 17 residues. Trimming at V came to 5 bases and at J to 2 bases, leaving 10 bases not matched to a gene.

The sample was blood. The clonotype comes from a woman in her thirties with Graves' hyperthyroidism that later progressed to Graves' ophthalmopathy. The genes are TRBV27 and TRBJ2-1; 9 bases align to TRBD2. CDR3 coding DNA: TGTGCCAGCAGTGGGGGCGGAGCGGGGGGCACCTACAATGAGCAGTTCTTC. This codes for CASSGGGAGGTYNEQFF.